These 29 T cell receptor beta chains were sequenced from one sample in a study of shared clonotypes between healthy human individuals. It was CD45RO-negative cells, positively selected for CCR7, that made up naive CD8 cells, with terminally differentiated effector memory CD45RA+ cells excluded. Sequencing was performed with immunoSEQ multiplex PCR; in TCRdb, only in-frame clones are kept and a portion is missing. The sample lists millions of clones, just under 95% occurring once. Material: naive CD8+ T cells sorted from blood. These receptors originate from a man between 18 and 29 years old in good health.

The J gene is TRBJ1-1, the V gene TRBV27; D gene uncertain. The germline V gene has CDR1 MNHEY and CDR2 SMNVEV (reference sequence). This CDR3 is 15 amino acids long. V was trimmed by 3 bases and J by 1 base, leaving 12 bases between them. CDR3 sequence reads: CASSLIGSGNTEAFF. CDR3 sequence (DNA): TGTGCCAGCAGTTTGATCGGGTCTGGGAACACTGAAGCTTTCTTT.

This sequence joins TRBV13 and TRBJ2-3; D is ambiguous. The CDR3 loop spans 14 amino acids. CDR1 is PRHDT, CDR2 FYEKMQ, per germline (reference sequence). Trimming shortened V by 5 bases and J by 0 bases, and 9 bases separated the two germline ends. The CDR3 DNA reads TGTGCCAGCAGCCCCGAAACCAGCACAGATACGCAGTATTTT. It encodes CASSPETSTDTQYF.

Worth noting for this clone: Other nucleotide sequences from this sample produce the same CDR3. The genes are TRBV7-9 and TRBJ2-7, with 7 bases fitting TRBD2. Losses at the gene ends were 4 bases for V and 2 bases for J; bases not matched to a gene: 2. Germline-derived CDR1 and CDR2 are SEHNR and FQNEAQ (reference sequence). The CDR3 covers 13 residues. The CDR3 here is CASSSGLAYEQYF. The CDR3 coding sequence is TGTGCCAGCAGCTCAGGACTAGCCTACGAGCAGTACTTC.

The chain employs TRBV4-3 and TRBJ2-5; D is perhaps TRBD1 (7 bases). The CDR3 is made up of 16 amino acids. V gave up 0 bases and J gave up 2 bases, with 13 bases separating them. Germline CDR1 and CDR2: LGHNA and YSLEER. The CDR3 DNA follows: TGCGCCAGCAGCCAAGAGGAGGGGGCAGTACAAGAGACCCAGTACTTC. The encoded protein is CASSQEEGAVQETQYF.

This chain connects TRBV10-3 to TRBJ2-7; TRBD2 agrees at 9 bases. The germline V gene encodes CDR1 ENHRY and CDR2 SYGVKD. CDR3 length equals 16 residues. The J segment lost 4 bases and the V segment lost 4 bases, leaving 11 bases of the junction unmatched. In DNA, the CDR3 is TGTGCCATCAGTGGCGGCCAAGGGACTAGCTTATACGAGCAGTACTTC. Translation: CAISGGQGTSLYEQYF.

The chain employs TRBV27 and TRBJ1-6, with a possible D match to TRBD1 (6 bases). The germline CDR1 and CDR2 sequences are MNHEY and SMNVEV (reference sequence). V lost 0 bases and J 12 bases, leaving 9 bases between the germline ends. The CDR3 covers 13 residues. This CDR3 reads CASSLSGAGPLHF. Here the CDR3 DNA reads TGTGCCAGCAGTTTATCGGGGGCAGGACCCCTCCACTTT.

As to this clone: The same CDR3 can be traced to other DNA sequences in this sample. The CDR3 sequence: CASSYSSGSGYTF. The DNA for the CDR3 is TGTGCCAGCAGTTACTCGAGTGGCTCTGGCTACACCTTC. V usage is TRBV6-5 and J usage is TRBJ1-2, with no clear D. The germline V gene encodes CDR1 MNHEY and CDR2 SVGAGI. CDR3 length: 13 residues. The V gene lost 0 bases and the J gene lost 7 bases, with 9 bases spanning the gap.

The V and J genes are TRBV9 and TRBJ2-1; 10 bases align to TRBD2. With V trimmed by 1 base and J by 6 bases, 7 bases remained unmatched. Per germline, CDR1 SGDLS and CDR2 YYNGEE. The CDR3 is 16 residues long. CDR3 protein: CASSVSPTSGLNEQFF. CDR3 DNA: TGTGCCAGCAGCGTATCCCCGACTAGCGGGCTCAATGAGCAGTTCTTC.

The chain couples TRBV25-1 to TRBJ2-7, with D tentatively TRBD1 or TRBD2 (5 bases each). CDR1 and CDR2 from the germline V gene are MGHDK and SYGVNS. Deletions cut 5 bases from V and 3 bases from J, with 11 bases between. The length of the CDR3 is 13 residues. The CDR3 reads CASSSGADYEQYF. The CDR3 coding sequence is TGTGCCAGCAGTTCCGGGGCCGACTACGAGCAGTACTTC.

The chain carries TRBV7-9 and TRBJ2-7; a weak D match, TRBD1 (5 bases). V was clipped by 3 bases and J by 5 bases, with 8 bases between them. This CDR3 has 12 residues. Germline loops: CDR1 SEHNR, CDR2 FQNEAQ (reference sequence). This CDR3 reads CASSFQGNEQYF. As DNA, the CDR3 is TGTGCCAGCAGCTTTCAGGGTAACGAGCAGTACTTC.

This chain joins TRBV6-1 and TRBJ2-5; TRBD2 is a possible D gene (6 bases). Germline V gene lookup returns CDR1 MNHNS and CDR2 SASEGT. The CDR3 contains 18 residues. V was trimmed by 4 bases and J by 4 bases, leaving 25 bases between them. The CDR3 DNA follows: TGTGCCAGCAGTGGGTCCCTCCGGGGGACCTCCGTATTAGAGACCCAGTACTTC. Amino acid sequence: CASSGSLRGTSVLETQYF.

This chain connects TRBV29-1 to TRBJ1-2; no clear D gene. Germline V CDR1 and CDR2: SQVTM, ANQGSEA. Trimming removed 2 bases at V and 8 bases at J, with 12 bases between. The CDR3 runs 12 residues. The CDR3 bases are TGCAGCGTTGAAACGGGAGGAGGAGGCTACACCTTC. This sequence encodes CSVETGGGGYTF.

The chain carries TRBV30 and TRBJ1-2; D is unresolved. Germline V gene lookup returns CDR1 GTSNPN and CDR2 SVGIG (reference sequence). The CDR3 length is 12 residues. V lost 7 bases to trimming and J lost 2 bases, with 11 bases between them. The CDR3 here is CAFVGENYGYTF. The CDR3 nucleotides read TGTGCCTTTGTTGGGGAGAACTATGGCTACACCTTC.

This rearrangement joins TRBV19 to TRBJ2-7, with 8 nucleotides matching TRBD1. V shed 3 bases, J shed 5 bases, and the junction held 6 bases outside the gene matches. This CDR3 is 14 amino acids long. In germline, CDR1 is LNHDA, CDR2 SQIVND (reference sequence). The CDR3 DNA is TGTGCCAGTAGTATTGGACAGGGCTTAGACGAGCAGTACTTC. This codes for CASSIGQGLDEQYF.

The chain employs TRBV7-6 and TRBJ1-4; D remains ambiguous. CDR3 length: 15 amino acids. Germline-derived CDR1 and CDR2 are SGHVS and FNYEAQ. V lost 0 bases to trimming and J lost 8 bases, with 13 bases between them. This CDR3 reads CASSLAGGFGEKLFF. CDR3 DNA sequence: TGTGCCAGCAGCTTAGCGGGAGGGTTTGGGGAAAAACTGTTTTTT.

The V and J genes are TRBV5-8 and TRBJ1-2; 9 nucleotides match TRBD1. Trimming took 3 bases from V and 3 from J; bases not matched to a gene: 0. Germline loops: CDR1 SGHTS, CDR2 YDEGEE. The CDR3 has 13 amino acids. The chain's CDR3 is CASSWTGDYGYTF. CDR3 sequence (DNA): TGTGCCAGCAGCTGGACAGGGGACTATGGCTACACCTTC.

CDR3 coding DNA: TGTGCCAGCAGCCAAGACCGGCGGACTCAGAACACTGAAGCTTTCTTT. The encoded protein is CASSQDRRTQNTEAFF. The V gene is TRBV4-2, the J gene TRBJ1-1; the D is unclear. V was clipped by 0 bases and J by 1 base, with 12 bases between them. This CDR3 region has 16 residues. The germline V gene encodes CDR1 LGHNA and CDR2 YNFKEQ.

The V call is TRBV13, the J call TRBJ2-7, with a weak D call TRBD2 (6 bases). This CDR3 spans 14 amino acids. V lost 5 bases and J lost 0, with 11 bases in between. Germline assignment: CDR1 PRHDT and CDR2 FYEKMQ (reference sequence). The DNA of the CDR3 is TGTGCCAGCAGCGCGGGACGCAACTCCTACGAGCAGTACTTC. It is translated as CASSAGRNSYEQYF.

On this clone itself: Distinct nucleotide sequences in the sample also encode this CDR3. The chain is built from TRBV7-9 and TRBJ2-5; D remains ambiguous. The germline gives CDR1 SEHNR, CDR2 FQNEAQ (reference sequence). Trimming took off 1 base at V and 3 bases at J, with 6 bases between the two ends. CDR3 length equals 13 residues. The CDR3 DNA is TGTGCCAGCAGCTTAGGACAAGAAGAGACCCAGTACTTC. Protein sequence: CASSLGQEETQYF.

A remark on this clone: Other DNA sequences in the sample encode the same CDR3. The CDR3 loop reads CASSPFYSNQPQHF. Written as DNA, the CDR3 is TGTGCCAGCAGCCCCTTTTATAGCAATCAGCCCCAGCATTTT. This rearrangement joins TRBV27 to TRBJ1-5; D remains unclear. The CDR3 has 14 residues. The V end was cut by 6 bases, the J end by 0 bases, with 9 bases between. The germline gives CDR1 MNHEY, CDR2 SMNVEV (reference sequence).

This clone was detected only once. The J gene is TRBJ2-7, the V gene TRBV28; 10 bases line up with TRBD1. Trimming cost V 3 bases and J 5 bases; bases outside gene matches: 16. Germline V lookup: CDR1 MDHEN, CDR2 SYDVKM. This CDR3 is 18 amino acids long. CDR3 residues: CASSLVPHRDRGVDEQYF. CDR3 DNA sequence: TGTGCCAGCAGTTTGGTCCCCCACCGGGACAGGGGTGTCGACGAGCAGTACTTC.

In regard to this clone: Distinct nucleotide sequences in the sample also encode this CDR3. The J gene is TRBJ2-2, the V gene TRBV10-3; D unresolved. This CDR3 has 14 amino acids. Trimming removed 0 bases from V and 4 bases from J, with 6 bases in between. Germline lookup yields CDR1 ENHRY and CDR2 SYGVKD. The CDR3 sequence is CAISESGSTGELFF. The CDR3 region has the DNA TGTGCCATCAGTGAGTCAGGAAGCACCGGGGAGCTGTTTTTT.

The chain joins TRBV18 to TRBJ2-7; D is unresolved. Germline V gene data show CDR1 as KGHSH and CDR2 as LQKENI. Trimming left V 4 bases short and J 2 bases short, with 9 bases between. CDR3 length equals 13 residues. CDR3 in amino acids: CASSLGPPYEQYF. CDR3 DNA: TGTGCCAGCTCACTAGGGCCGCCCTACGAGCAGTACTTC.

The chain has TRBV6-1 and TRBJ1-5, with 7 bases aligning to TRBD1. Losses at the gene ends were 10 bases for V and 5 bases for J; bases not matched to a gene: 11. This CDR3 has 14 residues. Germline V lookup: CDR1 MNHNS, CDR2 SASEGT. CDR3 amino acids: CAIQGGDPHQPQHF. In DNA, the CDR3 is TGTGCCATCCAGGGGGGAGACCCCCATCAGCCCCAGCATTTT.

This chain links TRBV30 with TRBJ1-2; TRBD1 matches 10 bases. CDR1 GTSNPN and CDR2 SVGIG come from the germline V gene (reference sequence). The CDR3 extends over 15 amino acids. Losses at the gene ends were 2 bases for V and 5 bases for J; bases not matched to a gene: 8. For the CDR3, the DNA is TGTGCCTGGAGTAAAACCGGGACAGGGGTTTATGGCTACACCTTC. Translation: CAWSKTGTGVYGYTF.

V gene TRBV4-1 combines with J gene TRBJ1-5; weak D call: TRBD1 (5 bases). Deletions cut 4 bases from V and 5 bases from J, with 18 bases between. CDR1 MGHRA and CDR2 YSYEKL come from the germline V gene. The CDR3 contains 16 residues. Here the CDR3 reads CASSPATGERDQPQHF. The CDR3 bases are TGCGCCAGCAGCCCAGCCACAGGAGAGAGGGATCAGCCCCAGCATTTT.

For the CDR3, the DNA is TGTGCCAGCAGCTTAGGGCCCTTTCGGGACTCGAACACCGGGGAGCTGTTTTTT. Its translation: CASSLGPFRDSNTGELFF. The chain carries TRBV7-9 and TRBJ2-2; D perhaps matches TRBD2 (6 bases). In germline, CDR1 is SEHNR, CDR2 FQNEAQ (reference sequence). The CDR3 totals 18 residues. V lost 1 base, J lost 0 bases, and 15 bases lay in between.

This clone was observed a few times. The chain has TRBV6-5 and TRBJ1-6; D unresolved. CDR3 length: 13 residues. CDR1 and CDR2 from the germline V gene are MNHEY and SVGAGI. Trimming removed 2 bases at V and 7 bases at J, with 6 bases between. CDR3 coding DNA: TGTGCCAGCAGTTACGGCGTCAATTCACCCCTCCACTTT. It is translated as CASSYGVNSPLHF.

This chain links TRBV4-2 with TRBJ1-2, with 12 bases aligning to TRBD1. Trimming cost V 5 bases and J 4 bases; bases outside gene matches: 14. This CDR3 spans 18 amino acids. Germline CDR1 reads LGHNA; CDR2 reads YNFKEQ. The CDR3 reads CASSFVPGQGAFGYGYTF. The DNA of the CDR3 is TGTGCCAGCAGCTTCGTTCCGGGACAGGGGGCTTTTGGCTATGGCTACACCTTC.